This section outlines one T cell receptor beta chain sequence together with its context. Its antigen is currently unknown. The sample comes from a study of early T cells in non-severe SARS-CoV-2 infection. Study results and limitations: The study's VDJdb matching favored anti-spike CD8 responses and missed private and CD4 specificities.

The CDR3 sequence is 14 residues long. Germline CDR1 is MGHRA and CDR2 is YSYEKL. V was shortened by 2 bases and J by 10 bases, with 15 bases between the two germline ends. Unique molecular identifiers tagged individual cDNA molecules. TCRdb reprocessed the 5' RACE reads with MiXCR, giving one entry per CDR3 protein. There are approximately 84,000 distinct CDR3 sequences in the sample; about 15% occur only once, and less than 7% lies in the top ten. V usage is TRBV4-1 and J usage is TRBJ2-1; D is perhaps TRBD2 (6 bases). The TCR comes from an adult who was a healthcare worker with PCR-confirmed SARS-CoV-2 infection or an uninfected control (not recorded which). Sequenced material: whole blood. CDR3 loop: CASSQRLGVKEQFF. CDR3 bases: TGCGCCAGCAGCCAACGACTAGGAGTAAAAGAGCAGTTCTTC.